The T cell receptor beta chain under discussion was sequenced for a study of cytomegalovirus exposure and HLA in healthy donors. Assay used: immunoSEQ multiplex PCR; TCRdb lists only in-frame clones, some missing. Among some 69,000 clones, 96% were seen once, and the ten largest hold about 4.6%. CDR1 SGHRS and CDR2 YFSETQ come from the germline V gene. V trimming: 3 bases; J trimming: 7 bases; junction bases outside the gene matches: 3. The CDR3 consists of 13 residues. This clone was detected only once. Material for sequencing was PBMCs. This receptor was identified in a woman younger than 35 in good health and CMV-seropositive. This sequence joins TRBV5-1 and TRBJ1-2; 10 nucleotides line up with TRBD1. CDR3 coding DNA: TGCGCCAGCAGCTCCGGACAGGGGGGTGGCTACACCTTC. It translates to CASSSGQGGGYTF.